This T cell receptor (beta chain) was retrieved from a study of shared clonotypes between healthy human individuals. Findings of the study overall: Non-shared clonotypes showed lower generation probabilities than clonotypes common to all four donors.

Germline V gene lookup returns CDR1 MNHGY and CDR2 SVAAGI. With 7 bases removed from V and 4 bases from J, the gap between germline ends came to 10 bases. The CDR3 is 12 amino acids. As processed by the authors: Sequence data from immunoSEQ were junction-only and lacked quality scores; consequently, filtering differed. Measured with immunoSEQ multiplex PCR; TCRdb has only the in-frame clones, and not every one. V and J calls and clone size follow that table, whereas D and trimming were derived from the DNA. Found here are around 600,000 clones, approximately 97% of them singletons; the top ten hold less than 0.065%. Note on this clone: Its cognate antigen is unknown.

This TCR was sampled from a woman aged 25 to 39 in good health. Sequenced sample: naive CD4+ T cells sorted from blood. Specified subset: CD45RA+ positively selected. The rearrangement uses TRBV6-9 and TRBJ2-5; D is possibly TRBD2 (5 bases). The CDR3 here is CASNSRGETQYF. The CDR3 nucleotides are TGTGCCAGCAATAGTCGGGGAGAGACCCAGTACTTC.